Listed below are T cell receptor beta chains from one sample, sequenced in a study of blood T cell repertoires in COVID-19. This table comes from immunoSEQ multiplex PCR, and its TCRdb copy is limited to in-frame clones, with some not included. The profile covers about 35,000 clones, with 85% to 90% appearing a single time and 10% taken by the ten largest. Sequenced: peripheral blood. The receptors stem from an elderly man with active COVID-19. The CDR3 runs from the conserved cysteine through the conserved F or W. A D gene is named only where the DNA matches it firmly. Clone size is not always given. Where it is, it says once, few, many or a class for expanded clones.

CDR3,DNA,D,V,size,J
CSASRGGSPVNEQFF,TGCAGTGCTAGTCGGGGCGGGAGCCCAGTCAATGAGCAGTTCTTC,TRBD2,TRBV20-1,few,TRBJ2-1
CASSSGQGMAQYF,TGTGCCAGCAGCTCCGGACAGGGTATGGCGCAGTACTTC,TRBD1,TRBV7-8,-,TRBJ2-7
CASAGLAGVGEQYF,TGTGCCAGCGCAGGGCTAGCGGGAGTTGGGGAGCAGTACTTC,TRBD2,TRBV27,-,TRBJ2-7
CASNRQTRATNEKLFF,TGTGCCAGTAATCGACAGACCCGAGCAACTAATGAAAAACTGTTTTTT,-,TRBV19,-,TRBJ1-4
CASSPGLAGNEQFF,TGCGCCAGCAGCCCCGGACTAGCGGGGAATGAGCAGTTCTTC,TRBD2,TRBV5-1,-,TRBJ2-1
CASSQRLALYF,TGTGCCAGCAGCCAAAGACTAGCTCTGTACTTC,TRBD2,TRBV12-3/TRBV12-4,-,TRBJ2-5
CASSRGPSGQYQETQYF,TGCGCCAGCAGTCGTGGCCCTAGCGGGCAGTACCAAGAGACCCAGTACTTC,TRBD2,TRBV5-1,-,TRBJ2-5
CASSLLGLGNSPLHF,TGTGCCAGCAGCTTATTGGGGCTCGGAAATTCACCCCTCCACTTT,-,TRBV7-2,-,TRBJ1-6
CATPSEDNTDTQYF,TGTGCCACGCCAAGTGAGGATAACACAGATACGCAGTATTTT,-,TRBV28,-,TRBJ2-3
CASSKQSGQGHGYTF,TGTGCCAGCAGCAAACAGTCGGGACAGGGCCATGGCTACACCTTC,TRBD1,TRBV7-9,-,TRBJ1-2
CSVRGGATNEKLFF,TGCAGCGTGAGGGGGGGTGCAACTAATGAAAAACTGTTTTTT,-,TRBV29-1,-,TRBJ1-4
CATSDLSINQPQHF,TGTGCCACCAGTGATTTGTCAATCAATCAGCCCCAGCATTTT,-,TRBV24-1,large,TRBJ1-5
CASSIVPLTVANYGYTF,TGTGCCAGCAGCATCGTACCACTGACAGTAGCTAACTATGGCTACACCTTC,-,TRBV7-9,few,TRBJ1-2
CASSLNDRSGNTIYF,TGTGCCAGCAGCTTAAATGACAGGTCTGGAAACACCATATATTTT,-,TRBV6-5,few,TRBJ1-3
CASTPRPGASGNEQFF,TGTGCCAGCACCCCCCGGCCGGGAGCGTCGGGTAATGAGCAGTTCTTC,-,TRBV6-6,-,TRBJ2-1
CASSLSQGRSSPLHF,TGTGCCAGCAGCTTGTCACAGGGAAGGAGTTCACCCCTCCACTTT,-,TRBV5-4,-,TRBJ1-6
CASSSLRQTNTEAFF,TGTGCCAGCAGTTCCCTTCGACAGACTAACACTGAAGCTTTCTTT,-,TRBV6-2/TRBV6-3,-,TRBJ1-1
CASGDTSYEQYF,TGCGCCAGCGGAGATACCTCCTACGAGCAGTACTTC,-,TRBV5-1,-,TRBJ2-7
CASSQDLTALGGNTIYF,TGCGCCAGCAGCCAAGATTTAACCGCCCTAGGAGGAAACACCATATATTTT,-,TRBV4-3,-,TRBJ1-3
CSASRQSSNQPQHF,TGCAGTGCTAGTCGACAGAGTAGCAATCAGCCCCAGCATTTT,-,TRBV20-1,-,TRBJ1-5
CAWSRGRGTDTQYF,TGTGCCTGGAGTAGGGGGAGAGGTACAGATACGCAGTATTTT,-,TRBV30,-,TRBJ2-3
CASSPPGGPANTGELFF,TGTGCCAGCTCACCACCGGGGGGACCTGCGAACACCGGGGAGCTGTTTTTT,-,TRBV18,-,TRBJ2-2
CASSPASWTGAYEQYF,TGTGCCAGCAGCCCCGCCTCCTGGACAGGGGCCTACGAGCAGTACTTC,TRBD1,TRBV6-6,-,TRBJ2-7
CATRDPGQPQHF,TGTGCCACCAGGGATCCGGGGCAGCCCCAGCATTTT,-,TRBV24-1,-,TRBJ1-5
CASTQGPSSTIYF,TGTGCCAGCACCCAGGGGCCCTCAAGTACCATATATTTT,-,TRBV6-6,once,TRBJ1-3
CASSFHFTGELFF,TGTGCCAGCAGTTTCCACTTCACCGGGGAGCTGTTTTTT,-,TRBV6-5,-,TRBJ2-2
CASSPDWTASYEQYF,TGTGCCAGCAGCCCCGATTGGACAGCCTCCTACGAGCAGTACTTC,-,TRBV27,-,TRBJ2-7
CASGGTSGRAYNEQFF,TGCGCCAGTGGGGGGACTAGCGGGAGGGCCTACAATGAGCAGTTCTTC,TRBD2,TRBV5-1,-,TRBJ2-1
CASSHDGSSYNSPLHF,TGTGCCAGCAGCCATGATGGGAGCTCCTATAATTCACCCCTCCACTTT,-,TRBV3-1/TRBV3-2,-,TRBJ1-6
CVSSVGWARIGTSGRGNTGELFF,TGTGTCAGCAGCGTAGGTTGGGCCAGGATAGGGACTAGCGGGAGGGGAAACACCGGGGAGCTGTTTTTT,TRBD2,TRBV9,-,TRBJ2-2
CASSFRGGEGYTF,TGTGCCAGCAGTTTTAGGGGAGGGGAGGGCTACACCTTC,-,TRBV27,-,TRBJ1-2
CASSSLAGVKTQYF,TGTGCCAGCAGTTCACTAGCGGGAGTAAAGACCCAGTACTTC,TRBD2,TRBV6-5,-,TRBJ2-5
CASSLTLSLGDTQYF,TGTGCCAGCTCACTCACCCTATCCCTTGGTGATACGCAGTATTTT,-,TRBV18,-,TRBJ2-3
CASSFRGTGANVLTF,TGTGCCAGCAGTTTTAGGGGAACTGGGGCCAACGTCCTGACTTTC,-,TRBV28,-,TRBJ2-6
CASSLQGRDEKLFF,TGTGCCAGCAGCCTACAGGGGCGGGATGAAAAACTGTTTTTT,TRBD1,TRBV5-4,-,TRBJ1-4